These T cell receptor beta chains were read from a single sample in a study of blood T cell repertoires in COVID-19. Method: immunoSEQ multiplex PCR; TCRdb's copy keeps in-frame clones and lacks some. The data contain about 330,000 clones, about 92% of them singletons. Sample: PBMCs or T cells enriched from blood (not recorded which). These receptors were taken from a woman in her twenties or thirties who had recovered from COVID-19. Both conserved end residues are part of each CDR3. D genes are given only for firm matches. For some rows the clone size is stated as once, few or many, or as a class when expanded; others skip it.

J: TRBJ1-4
size: -
V: TRBV27
D: TRBD1
CDR3: CATSGGVGKLFF
DNA: TGTGCCACCTCAGGGGGAGTCGGAAAACTGTTTTTT

J: TRBJ1-4
size: -
V: TRBV3-1/TRBV3-2
D: -
CDR3: CASSRDPGANEKLFF
DNA: TGTGCCAGCAGCCGTGATCCGGGGGCTAATGAAAAACTGTTTTTT

J: TRBJ1-5
size: -
V: TRBV28
D: TRBD1
CDR3: CASSNPGQGTINQPQHF
DNA: TGTGCCAGCAGTAACCCGGGACAGGGGACTATAAATCAGCCCCAGCATTTT

J: TRBJ1-3
size: -
V: TRBV9
D: -
CDR3: CASSVSAQGTGNTIYF
DNA: TGTGCCAGCAGCGTATCCGCCCAGGGGACTGGAAACACCATATATTTT

J: TRBJ2-3
size: few
V: TRBV7-3
D: -
CDR3: CASSLTRRADTQYF
DNA: TGTGCCAGCAGCTTAACTCGGCGGGCAGATACGCAGTATTTT

J: TRBJ2-7
size: -
V: TRBV7-9
D: -
CDR3: CASSLALEQYF
DNA: TGTGCCAGCAGCTTAGCATTAGAGCAGTACTTC

J: TRBJ1-5
size: -
V: TRBV28
D: TRBD1
CDR3: CASSSDRGRYSNQPQHF
DNA: TGTGCCAGCAGTTCCGACAGGGGCCGGTATAGCAATCAGCCCCAGCATTTT

J: TRBJ2-7
size: -
V: TRBV5-4
D: -
CDR3: CASSLQGEREQYF
DNA: TGTGCCAGCAGCTTGCAAGGGGAACGCGAGCAGTACTTC

J: TRBJ2-1
size: -
V: TRBV15
D: TRBD2
CDR3: CATSFGTSGYNEQFF
DNA: TGTGCCACCAGCTTCGGGACTAGCGGCTACAATGAGCAGTTCTTC

J: TRBJ1-5
size: -
V: TRBV18
D: -
CDR3: CASSPLDGTNQPQHF
DNA: TGTGCCAGCTCACCACTGGACGGGACTAATCAGCCCCAGCATTTT

J: TRBJ2-5
size: -
V: TRBV5-4
D: TRBD1
CDR3: CASSRQGALQETQYF
DNA: TGTGCCAGCAGCCGACAGGGGGCCCTTCAAGAGACCCAGTACTTC

J: TRBJ1-6
size: -
V: TRBV28
D: -
CDR3: CASSPPGEGPRDSPLHF
DNA: TGTGCCAGCAGCCCCCCGGGGGAGGGCCCAAGGGATTCACCCCTCCACTTT

J: TRBJ2-1
size: -
V: TRBV24-1
D: TRBD2
CDR3: CATSSLYGGGNEQFF
DNA: TGTGCCACCAGTTCGCTTTATGGGGGGGGCAATGAGCAGTTCTTC

J: TRBJ1-3
size: -
V: TRBV15
D: -
CDR3: CATSRELGGSGNTIYF
DNA: TGTGCCACCAGCAGAGAATTAGGAGGTTCTGGAAACACCATATATTTT

J: TRBJ1-1
size: -
V: TRBV18
D: -
CDR3: CASSPPIIGGVPEAFF
DNA: TGTGCCAGCTCACCACCGATTATCGGGGGAGTGCCTGAAGCTTTCTTT

J: TRBJ2-7
size: once
V: TRBV6-1
D: -
CDR3: CASSVNRPPGAYEQYF
DNA: TGTGCCAGCAGTGTCAACCGACCCCCGGGGGCCTACGAGCAGTACTTC

J: TRBJ1-5
size: -
V: TRBV18
D: TRBD1
CDR3: CASSPTGGGQPQHF
DNA: TGTGCCAGCTCACCTACAGGGGGCGGACAGCCCCAGCATTTT

J: TRBJ2-7
size: -
V: TRBV14
D: TRBD2
CDR3: CASSRGGPDYEQYF
DNA: TGTGCCAGCAGCCGCGGGGGGCCGGACTACGAGCAGTACTTC

J: TRBJ2-1
size: once
V: TRBV4-2
D: -
CDR3: CASSPSLSSYNEQFF
DNA: TGTGCCAGCAGCCCGTCTTTGAGCTCCTACAATGAGCAGTTCTTC

J: TRBJ1-5
size: -
V: TRBV7-9
D: -
CDR3: CASSSQGGQPQHF
DNA: TGTGCCAGCAGCTCGCAGGGTGGTCAGCCCCAGCATTTT

J: TRBJ2-2
size: -
V: TRBV24-1
D: TRBD1
CDR3: CATSEAGTGLRQGTGELFF
DNA: TGTGCCACCAGTGAGGCAGGGACAGGCCTTCGGCAGGGGACCGGGGAGCTGTTTTTT

J: TRBJ2-3
size: -
V: TRBV12-3/TRBV12-4
D: -
CDR3: CASSLSTDTQYF
DNA: TGTGCCAGCAGTCTAAGCACAGATACGCAGTATTTT

J: TRBJ1-6
size: -
V: TRBV7-8
D: -
CDR3: CASSPQDRSYNSPLHF
DNA: TGTGCCAGCAGCCCCCAAGACAGGTCGTATAATTCACCCCTCCACTTT

J: TRBJ1-3
size: -
V: TRBV18
D: -
CDR3: CASSPQAVGANTIYF
DNA: TGTGCCAGCTCACCACAGGCTGTTGGGGCGAACACCATATATTTT

J: TRBJ1-2
size: -
V: TRBV27
D: -
CDR3: CASSPRTGSYGYTF
DNA: TGTGCCAGCAGTCCCCGTACAGGGTCCTATGGCTACACCTTC

J: TRBJ2-1
size: -
V: TRBV6-2/TRBV6-3
D: TRBD2
CDR3: CASSPGLAGVGQFF
DNA: TGTGCCAGCAGCCCGGGACTAGCGGGAGTAGGGCAGTTCTTC

J: TRBJ1-4
size: -
V: TRBV18
D: TRBD1
CDR3: CASSPPGQPEKLFF
DNA: TGTGCCAGCTCACCGCCGGGACAGCCTGAAAAACTGTTTTTT

J: TRBJ2-1
size: few
V: TRBV28
D: TRBD2
CDR3: CASSSTSGANNEQFF
DNA: TGTGCCAGCAGCTCGACTAGCGGGGCTAACAATGAGCAGTTCTTC

J: TRBJ2-2
size: -
V: TRBV19
D: -
CDR3: CASLEAGELFF
DNA: TGTGCCAGTTTAGAAGCCGGGGAGCTGTTTTTT

J: TRBJ1-5
size: -
V: TRBV21-1
D: -
CDR3: CASSKAGQGNQPQHF
DNA: TGTGCCAGCAGCAAAGCGGGACAGGGCAATCAGCCCCAGCATTTT

J: TRBJ2-1
size: -
V: TRBV6-5
D: TRBD2
CDR3: CASSYSSPGGEQFF
DNA: TGTGCCAGCAGTTACTCGAGTCCGGGAGGTGAGCAGTTCTTC

J: TRBJ1-2
size: -
V: TRBV19
D: -
CDR3: CASRRTADYGYTF
DNA: TGTGCCAGTAGAAGGACAGCCGACTATGGCTACACCTTC

J: TRBJ1-2
size: -
V: TRBV6-5
D: -
CDR3: CASSYTGRYGYTF
DNA: TGTGCCAGCAGTTACACAGGGCGGTATGGCTACACCTTC

J: TRBJ1-1
size: -
V: TRBV12-3/TRBV12-4
D: -
CDR3: CARSLGGRTEAFF
DNA: TGTGCCAGATCACTCGGAGGAAGAACTGAAGCTTTCTTT

J: TRBJ2-3
size: -
V: TRBV6-5
D: -
CDR3: CASRRQTEYTDTQYF
DNA: TGTGCCAGTCGGAGACAGACTGAATACACAGATACGCAGTATTTT

J: TRBJ2-1
size: -
V: TRBV19
D: -
CDR3: CASSSRERDEQFF
DNA: TGTGCCAGTAGCTCCCGGGAGAGGGATGAGCAGTTCTTC